Below, 6 T cell receptor beta chains from the same sample are listed, as sequenced in a study of T cell changes during pregnancy in multiple sclerosis. Method: immunoSEQ multiplex PCR; TCRdb's copy keeps in-frame clones and lacks some. This sample has under 150,000 clones, with roughly 97% found just once. The sample here was peripheral blood, taken after pregnancy. Every receptor here comes from a female donor with multiple sclerosis, enrolled in a pregnancy study.

This chain connects TRBV6-5 to TRBJ2-1; 7 bases map to TRBD1. In germline, CDR1 is MNHEY, CDR2 SVGAGI. After removal of 5 bases from V and 15 bases from J, the junction contained 7 bases not matched to a gene. The CDR3 consists of 11 residues. The CDR3 region is CASSRDSIWFF. CDR3 DNA sequence: TGTGCCAGCAGTAGGGACAGTATTTGGTTCTTC.

The chain has TRBV9 and TRBJ2-1, with 12 bases matching TRBD2. V lost 4 bases to trimming and J lost 8 bases; unmatched junction nucleotides: 10. CDR3 size: 16 residues. CDR1 is SGDLS, CDR2 YYNGEE, per germline. The CDR3 DNA is TGTGCCAGCAGCCCTACCGGGCTAGCGGGAGGGCATGAGCAGTTCTTC. Amino acids: CASSPTGLAGGHEQFF.

This clone was picked up one time. CDR3 protein: CASSSLDGGYYGYTF. CDR3 DNA: TGTGCCAGCAGCTCTCTAGACGGAGGGTACTATGGCTACACCTTC. The chain is built from TRBV7-2 and TRBJ1-2; no clear D. The CDR3 runs 15 residues. V was cut by 4 bases and J by 3 bases, with 15 bases left in between. Germline CDR1 SGHTA, CDR2 FQGNSA.

This chain uses TRBV2 with TRBJ1-2; D might be TRBD1 (5 bases). Looked up from germline, CDR1 is SNHLY and CDR2 is FYNNEI. The CDR3 sequence is 16 residues long. Trimming shortened V by 4 bases and J by 3 bases, and 18 bases separated the two germline ends. CDR3 sequence reads: CASSVRQSNPYYGYTF. CDR3 bases: TGTGCCAGCAGTGTAAGACAGAGCAACCCTTACTATGGCTACACCTTC.

This chain uses TRBV19 with TRBJ1-2, with 9 bases matching TRBD1. This CDR3 is built from 15 residues. Germline V lookup: CDR1 LNHDA, CDR2 SQIVND (reference sequence). V shed 5 bases, J shed 4 bases, and the junction held 8 bases outside the gene matches. The CDR3 DNA is TGTGCCAGTAGTGACGGACAGGGGCTTACCTATGGCTACACCTTC. Protein: CASSDGQGLTYGYTF.

The CDR3: CASSPRTGSYGYTF. As DNA, the CDR3 is TGTGCCAGCAGCCCTAGGACAGGGAGCTATGGCTACACCTTC. This chain uses TRBV7-8 with TRBJ1-2; 8 bases line up with TRBD1. The CDR3 length is 14 residues. CDR1 and CDR2 from the germline V gene are SGHVS and FQNEAQ. Germline trimming cut 5 bases from V and 4 bases from J; bases unmatched to any gene: 6. The full variable domain, its missing parts supplied by reference TRBV7-8 and TRBJ1-2, is GAGVSQSPRYKVAKRGQDVALRCDPISGHVSLFWYQQALGQGPEFLTYFQNEAQLDKSGLPSDRFFAERPEGSVSTLKIQRTQQEDSAVYLCASSPRTGSYGYTFGSGTRLTVV.